The 26 T cell receptor beta chains below come from one sample, sequenced in a study of shared clonotypes between healthy human individuals. Profiling relied on immunoSEQ multiplex PCR, and the TCRdb table lists in-frame clones only, not all of them. The sample carries 650,000 to 750,000 clones, more than 70% recorded once. Input material: memory CD4+ T cells sorted from blood. Subset of the sample: CD45RA-negative fraction. These receptors were collected from a woman aged 25-40 years in good health.

The rearrangement uses TRBV7-8 and TRBJ1-5; TRBD1 might be the D (5 bases). CDR1 is SGHVS and CDR2 is FQNEAQ in the germline V gene. The ends were cut back, 5 bases at V and 6 bases at J, with 17 bases in the middle. The CDR3 is 15 amino acids. The CDR3 is CASSLPGDVGQPQHF. CDR3 sequence (DNA): TGTGCCAGCAGCCTCCCCGGGGACGTGGGTCAGCCCCAGCATTTT. Full variable domain (remainder filled in from reference TRBV7-8 and TRBJ1-5): GAGVSQSPRYKVAKRGQDVALRCDPISGHVSLFWYQQALGQGPEFLTYFQNEAQLDKSGLPSDRFFAERPEGSVSTLKIQRTQQEDSAVYLCASSLPGDVGQPQHFGDGTRLSIL.

The V gene is TRBV7-2, the J gene TRBJ2-7; D gene uncertain. Looked up from germline, CDR1 is SGHTA and CDR2 is FQGNSA. The CDR3 is made up of 14 amino acids. V was trimmed by 1 base and J by 4 bases, leaving 11 bases between them. The DNA of the CDR3 is TGTGCCAGCAGCTTAGACCCTATAGGGTACGAGCAGTACTTC. This gives the protein CASSLDPIGYEQYF.

V is TRBV5-1 and J is TRBJ2-2, with 7 positions matching TRBD2. The germline CDR1 and CDR2 sequences are SGHRS and YFSETQ. The trim removed 5 bases at V and 2 bases at J, leaving 6 bases unmatched. CDR3 length: 15 residues. As DNA, the CDR3 is TGCGCCAGCAGGGTTGGGACTACTAACACCGGGGAGCTGTTTTTT. Protein sequence: CASRVGTTNTGELFF.

This clone showed up just a few times. The chain joins TRBV5-4 to TRBJ1-2; TRBD1 is a possible D gene (5 bases). This CDR3 comprises 13 residues. With 4 bases removed from V and 8 bases from J, the gap between germline ends came to 15 bases. Germline V gives CDR1 SGHNT, CDR2 YYREEE (reference sequence). The DNA for the CDR3 is TGTGCCAGCAGCATCGACAGCTCTCGGGGCTACACCTTC. Amino acid sequence: CASSIDSSRGYTF.

The rearrangement uses TRBV30 and TRBJ1-5; D might be TRBD1 (5 bases). The CDR3 has 13 residues. Germline assignment: CDR1 GTSNPN and CDR2 SVGIG (reference sequence). V gave up 5 bases and J gave up 7 bases, with 15 bases separating them. CDR3 sequence reads: CAWAPGARQPQHF. The DNA of the CDR3 is TGTGCCTGGGCCCCCGGGGCGAGGCAGCCCCAGCATTTT.

The chain is built from TRBV10-3 and TRBJ2-7; 8 nucleotides match TRBD1. The CDR3 runs to 14 residues. Looked up from germline, CDR1 is ENHRY and CDR2 is SYGVKD. V gave up 2 bases and J gave up 6 bases; unmatched junction bases: 6. CDR3 DNA: TGTGCCATCAGTGAGGGACAGGGCCTTCCCGAGCAGTACTTC. It yields the protein CAISEGQGLPEQYF.

The chain uses TRBV2 and TRBJ1-4, with D uncertain. The CDR3 covers 11 residues. Germline V lookup: CDR1 SNHLY, CDR2 FYNNEI. The V gene lost 9 bases and the J gene lost 8 bases, with 10 bases spanning the gap. CDR3 sequence (DNA): TGTGCCAGTAGGGCACTCGAAAAACTGTTTTTT. It specifies CASRALEKLFF.

As to this clone: The same CDR3 is also encoded by other DNA sequences in this sample. The rearrangement joins TRBV5-1 to TRBJ1-3, with 9 bases fitting TRBD1. This CDR3 spans 14 amino acids. The germline V gene has CDR1 SGHRS and CDR2 YFSETQ. V shed 5 bases, J shed 3 bases, and the junction held 3 bases outside the gene matches. The CDR3 spells CASRGQGSGNTIYF. The CDR3 nucleotides read TGCGCCAGCAGGGGACAGGGAAGTGGAAACACCATATATTTT.

The chain has TRBV4-2 and TRBJ2-1, with 12 nucleotides matching TRBD2. There are 16 residues in the CDR3. After removal of 1 base from V and 6 bases from J, the junction contained 4 bases not matched to a gene. CDR1 is LGHNA and CDR2 is YNFKEQ in the germline V gene. This CDR3 reads CASSQVSLAGGNEQFF. CDR3 DNA sequence: TGTGCCAGCAGCCAAGTCTCACTAGCGGGGGGCAATGAGCAGTTCTTC.

The chain uses TRBV2 and TRBJ1-2; possibly TRBD1 for D (6 bases). V was pared by 10 bases and J by 4 bases, with 16 bases between. CDR1 SNHLY and CDR2 FYNNEI come from the germline V gene. The CDR3 contains 13 residues. CDR3 DNA: TGTGCCACCTCAGGGGAATTAGGCTATGGCTACACCTTC. Translating gives CATSGELGYGYTF.

V is TRBV2 and J is TRBJ2-1, with D maybe TRBD2 (8 bases). The germline V gene encodes CDR1 SNHLY and CDR2 FYNNEI. The CDR3 spans 14 residues. V shed 5 bases and J shed 8 bases, with 16 bases lying between them. DNA of the CDR3: TGTGCCAGCAGTTCCGGGACTAGGGGGCATGAGCAGTTCTTC. Protein: CASSSGTRGHEQFF.

J is TRBJ1-1 and V is TRBV27; no firm D call. The CDR3 loop spans 16 amino acids. V was clipped by 1 base and J by 4 bases, with 16 bases between them. CDR1 MNHEY and CDR2 SMNVEV come from the germline V gene (reference sequence). The CDR3 nucleotides are TGTGCCAGCAGTTTATTCTACGACAAGACGAGCACTGAAGCTTTCTTT. Translating gives CASSLFYDKTSTEAFF.

This chain uses TRBV6-5 with TRBJ1-5, with TRBD1 matching over 10 bases. Germline lookup yields CDR1 MNHEY and CDR2 SVGAGI. With V trimmed by 4 bases and J by 4 bases, 7 bases remained unmatched. This CDR3 contains 16 residues. This CDR3 reads CASSSTTGGENQPQHF. For the CDR3, the DNA is TGTGCCAGCAGTTCCACGACAGGGGGCGAGAATCAGCCCCAGCATTTT.

The CDR3 here is CASSPLAGKPYEQYF. The CDR3 nucleotides are TGTGCCAGCTCACCTCTAGCGGGAAAACCTTACGAGCAGTACTTC. The rearrangement links TRBV18 to TRBJ2-7; 9 nucleotides match TRBD2. The CDR3 is 15 amino acids. Unmatched junction bases numbered 7, after V lost 3 bases and J lost 4 bases. Germline assignment: CDR1 KGHSH and CDR2 LQKENI. The full variable domain, its missing parts supplied by reference TRBV18 and TRBJ2-7, is NAGVMQNPRHLVRRRGQEARLRCSPMKGHSHVYWYRQLPEEGLKFMVYLQKENIIDESGMPKERFSAEFPKEGPSILRIQQVVRGDSAAYFCASSPLAGKPYEQYFGPGTRLTVT.

The gene calls are TRBV28 and TRBJ2-1; 10 bases map to TRBD2. The CDR3 contains 15 residues. The V gene end was trimmed by 2 bases and the J gene end by 2 bases; junction bases not matched to a gene: 0. Per the germline V gene, CDR1 is MDHEN and CDR2 is SYDVKM. The CDR3 sequence is CASSLTSGAYNEQFF. CDR3 DNA: TGTGCCAGCAGTTTAACTAGCGGGGCCTACAATGAGCAGTTCTTC.

The genes are TRBV27 and TRBJ2-2; 8 bases fit TRBD1. CDR3 size: 16 residues. Germline values: CDR1 MNHEY, CDR2 SMNVEV (reference sequence). V lost 1 base and J lost 5; bases outside the gene matches: 6. The CDR3 here is CASSLFRGHMTGELFF. Here the CDR3 DNA reads TGTGCCAGCAGTTTATTCAGGGGGCATATGACCGGGGAGCTGTTTTTT.

The J gene is TRBJ1-2, the V gene TRBV15; D possibly corresponds to TRBD1 (5 bases). V lost 1 base, J lost 0 bases, and 9 bases lay in between. Germline values: CDR1 LNHNV, CDR2 YYDKDF (reference sequence). This CDR3 has 15 residues. CDR3 nucleotides: TGTGCCACCAGCAGAGGAGGGGCGTCTAACTATGGCTACACCTTC. Its translation: CATSRGGASNYGYTF.

The chain joins TRBV11-2 to TRBJ2-7, with TRBD2 identical over 7 bases. CDR3 size: 14 residues. After removal of 5 bases from V and 4 bases from J, the junction contained 8 bases not matched to a gene. Germline V gives CDR1 SGHAT, CDR2 FQNNGV. The CDR3 coding sequence is TGTGCCAGCAGCAACCTAGGGACTATATACGAGCAGTACTTC. Residues: CASSNLGTIYEQYF.

This clone has a single count. V and J are TRBV29-1 and TRBJ2-7; 10 nucleotides agree with TRBD1. Germline V gives CDR1 SQVTM, CDR2 ANQGSEA. The CDR3 totals 12 residues. V lost 4 bases to trimming and J lost 6 bases; unmatched junction nucleotides: 3. The CDR3 protein is CSVGQGAGEQYF. The CDR3 coding sequence is TGCAGCGTTGGACAGGGGGCAGGCGAGCAGTACTTC.

The chain couples TRBV7-9 to TRBJ2-2; maybe TRBD1 (5 bases). The CDR3 runs 14 residues. Germline-derived CDR1 and CDR2 are SEHNR and FQNEAQ (reference sequence). With 7 bases removed from V and 0 bases from J, the gap between germline ends came to 9 bases. CDR3 in DNA: TGTGCCAGCACGTGGGGCCCGAACACCGGGGAGCTGTTTTTT. Residues: CASTWGPNTGELFF.

The rearrangement links TRBV2 to TRBJ2-7; TRBD1 matches 8 bases. V lost 5 bases, J lost 3 bases, and 6 bases stayed unmatched. Germline V gives CDR1 SNHLY, CDR2 FYNNEI. CDR3 length equals 14 residues. CDR3 sequence reads: CASSRQGKSYEQYF. CDR3 DNA sequence: TGTGCCAGCAGTCGACAGGGGAAAAGCTACGAGCAGTACTTC.

This chain links TRBV18 with TRBJ1-6; D call uncertain. Trimming removed 3 bases at V and 10 bases at J, with 16 bases between. Germline V gene sequence: CDR1 KGHSH, CDR2 LQKENI. CDR3 size: 15 residues. Here the CDR3 reads CASSPAALGRSPLHF. In nucleotides, the CDR3 is TGTGCCAGCTCACCGGCGGCTCTCGGGCGGTCACCCCTCCACTTT.

The gene calls are TRBV6-1 and TRBJ1-1, with D possibly matching TRBD1 (5 bases). This CDR3 is built from 14 residues. V lost 5 bases and J lost 2, with 12 bases in between. Germline V CDR1 and CDR2: MNHNS, SASEGT. The CDR3 DNA is TGTGCCAGCAGTAGGATAACAGGAAACACTGAAGCTTTCTTT. This encodes CASSRITGNTEAFF.

This clone was detected a few times. Other DNA sequences in this specimen translate into the identical CDR3. The chain is built from TRBV5-1 and TRBJ2-1, with D hard to call. This CDR3 comprises 12 residues. Per germline, CDR1 SGHRS and CDR2 YFSETQ. The V and J ends lost 0 bases and 6 bases respectively, with 4 bases between them. CDR3 residues: CASSLASNEQFF. The CDR3 coding sequence is TGCGCCAGCAGCTTGGCTTCCAATGAGCAGTTCTTC.

Ten or more counts support this clone. The chain carries TRBV18 and TRBJ2-3, with 10 bases fitting TRBD2. The CDR3 is made up of 15 amino acids. V lost 4 bases to trimming and J lost 4 bases; unmatched junction nucleotides: 5. Germline V gives CDR1 KGHSH, CDR2 LQKENI. This CDR3 reads CASSLTSGNADTQYF. The CDR3 region has the DNA TGTGCCAGCTCACTTACTAGCGGGAATGCAGATACGCAGTATTTT.

The chain joins TRBV19 to TRBJ1-2; a weak D match, TRBD1 (5 bases). The germline V gene has CDR1 LNHDA and CDR2 SQIVND (reference sequence). This CDR3 has 14 residues. V was clipped by 6 bases and J by 1 base, with 12 bases between them. The CDR3 reads CASSRQRINYGYTF. In nucleotides, the CDR3 is TGTGCCAGTAGCCGACAGCGAATTAACTATGGCTACACCTTC. The full variable domain, in which reference TRBV19 and TRBJ1-2 provide the parts outside the CDR3, is DGGITQSPKYLFRKEGQNVTLSCEQNLNHDAMYWYRQDPGQGLRLIYYSQIVNDFQKGDIAEGYSVSREKKESFPLTVTSAQKNPTAFYLCASSRQRINYGYTFGSGTRLTVV.